This T cell receptor (beta chain) stems from a study of cytomegalovirus exposure and HLA in healthy donors. Study outcomes and limitations: Likely technical artifact: a cluster of highly shared sequence variants. TCR beta chain V- and J-gene trimming was linked, in a later analysis, to a missense variant in DCLRE1C. Immune exposure was documented only through CMV serostatus. The study designated over 150 TCR beta chains cytomegalovirus-associated.

The PCR contained 60 Vbeta and 13 Jbeta primers. TCRdb's table, derived via immunoSEQ multiplex PCR, lists solely in-frame clones and lacks some. The profile covers some 150,000 clones, with 79% appearing a single time and 2% to 2.5% taken by the ten largest. This CDR3 has 15 amino acids. With V trimmed by 6 bases and J by 3 bases, 7 bases remained unmatched. Looked up from germline, CDR1 is MDHEN and CDR2 is SYDVKM. To note about this clone: Its specificity is unknown.

Material: PBMCs. This sequence was found in a woman between 45 and 65 years old in good health and CMV-seronegative. This rearrangement joins TRBV28 to TRBJ1-5; 8 bases are a match to TRBD1. CDR3 coding DNA: TGTGCCAGCAGATTTCCGGGACAGGACAATCAGCCCCAGCATTTT. Residues: CASRFPGQDNQPQHF.